The next 3 T cell receptor beta chains were all read from a single sample in a study of OX40 agonist ivuxolimab in advanced cancers. Some clones are missing from TCRdb's copy, which holds only in-frame ones; the method was immunoSEQ multiplex PCR. Of tens of thousands of clones listed, 70% to 90% were seen once; the top ten hold roughly 17%. The sequenced sample was CD4+ or CD8+ T cells sorted from blood, obtained in a trial of the OX40 agonist ivuxolimab. The receptor set was obtained from an adult with an advanced solid tumor such as melanoma, head and neck, liver or kidney cancer.

There are many counts of this clone. The chain has TRBV28 and TRBJ2-7; TRBD1 agrees at 11 bases. CDR1 MDHEN and CDR2 SYDVKM come from the germline V gene. The CDR3 has 16 amino acids. V lost 2 bases and J lost 2; bases outside the gene matches: 5. The CDR3 sequence: CASSLGGGQGAYEQYF. The DNA for the CDR3 is TGTGCCAGCAGTTTAGGAGGGGGACAGGGGGCCTACGAGCAGTACTTC.

This chain connects TRBV10-2 to TRBJ1-5; D remains unclear. The V and J ends lost 5 bases and 2 bases respectively, with 7 bases between them. Per germline, CDR1 WSHSY and CDR2 SAAADI. This CDR3 has 13 residues. CDR3 amino acids: CASSRNGNQPQHF. CDR3 sequence (DNA): TGCGCCAGCAGTAGGAACGGCAATCAGCCCCAGCATTTT.

The chain uses TRBV28 and TRBJ2-7; D remains unclear. This CDR3 spans 11 amino acids. V shed 5 bases and J shed 2 bases, with 4 bases lying between them. The germline gives CDR1 MDHEN, CDR2 SYDVKM. The CDR3 protein is CASSGTYEQYF. In DNA form, the CDR3 reads TGTGCCAGCAGTGGCACCTACGAGCAGTACTTC. Full variable domain (rest looked up from reference TRBV28 and TRBJ2-7): DVKVTQSSRYLVKRTGEKVFLECVQDMDHENMFWYRQDPGLGLRLIYFSYDVKMKEKGDIPEGYSVSREKKERFSLILESASTNQTSMYLCASSGTYEQYFGPGTRLTVT.